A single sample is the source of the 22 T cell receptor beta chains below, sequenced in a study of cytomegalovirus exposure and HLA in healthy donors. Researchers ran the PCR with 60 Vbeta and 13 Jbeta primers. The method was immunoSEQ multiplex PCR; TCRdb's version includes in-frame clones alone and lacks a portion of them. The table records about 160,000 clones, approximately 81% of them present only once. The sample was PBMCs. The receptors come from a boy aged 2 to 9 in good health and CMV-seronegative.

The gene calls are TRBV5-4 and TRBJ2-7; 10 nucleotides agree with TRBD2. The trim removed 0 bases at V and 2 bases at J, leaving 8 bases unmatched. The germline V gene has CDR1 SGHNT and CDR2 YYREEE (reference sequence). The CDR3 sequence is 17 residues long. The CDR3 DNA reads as TGTGCCAGCAGCTTGGCCCCCCGAGCGGGAGGGCCCTACGAGCAGTACTTC. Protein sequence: CASSLAPRAGGPYEQYF.

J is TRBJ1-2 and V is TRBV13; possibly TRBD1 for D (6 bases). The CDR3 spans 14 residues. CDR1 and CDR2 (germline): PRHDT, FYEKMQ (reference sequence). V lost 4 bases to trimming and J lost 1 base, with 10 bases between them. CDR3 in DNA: TGTGCCAGCAGCTCGGACAGTCTTAACTATGGCTACACCTTC. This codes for CASSSDSLNYGYTF.

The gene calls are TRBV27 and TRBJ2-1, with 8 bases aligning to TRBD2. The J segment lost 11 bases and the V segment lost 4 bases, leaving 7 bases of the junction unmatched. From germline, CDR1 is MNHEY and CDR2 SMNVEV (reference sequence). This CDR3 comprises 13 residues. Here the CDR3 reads CASSSGLGYQQFF. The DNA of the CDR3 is TGTGCCAGCAGTTCGGGACTAGGATACCAGCAGTTCTTC.

The CDR3 sequence is CASRTSTGYLQPQHF. The CDR3 nucleotides read TGTGCCAGCCGGACGAGCACAGGCTATCTTCAGCCCCAGCATTTT. The V gene is TRBV19, the J gene TRBJ1-5; maybe TRBD1 (5 bases). The CDR3 has 15 amino acids. Germline CDR1 LNHDA, CDR2 SQIVND (reference sequence). V was trimmed by 9 bases and J by 6 bases, leaving 21 bases between them.

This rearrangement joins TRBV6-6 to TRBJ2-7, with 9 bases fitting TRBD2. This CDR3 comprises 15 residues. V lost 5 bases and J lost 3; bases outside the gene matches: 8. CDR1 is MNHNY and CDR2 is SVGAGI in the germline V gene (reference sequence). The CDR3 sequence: CASSPPPSGIYEQYF. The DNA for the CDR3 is TGTGCCAGCAGTCCCCCGCCTAGCGGGATCTACGAGCAGTACTTC.

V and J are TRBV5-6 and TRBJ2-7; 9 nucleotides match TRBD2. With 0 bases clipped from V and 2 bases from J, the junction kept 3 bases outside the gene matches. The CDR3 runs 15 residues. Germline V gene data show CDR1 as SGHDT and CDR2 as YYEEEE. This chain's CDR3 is CASSLVASGTYEQYF. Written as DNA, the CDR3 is TGTGCCAGCAGCTTGGTGGCTAGCGGGACCTACGAGCAGTACTTC.

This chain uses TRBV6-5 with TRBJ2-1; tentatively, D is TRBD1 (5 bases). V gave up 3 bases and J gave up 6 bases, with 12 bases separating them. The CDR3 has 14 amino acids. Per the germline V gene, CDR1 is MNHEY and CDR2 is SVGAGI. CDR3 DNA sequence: TGTGCCAGCAGTTATGGGGCAGGGCGCAATGAGCAGTTCTTC. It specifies CASSYGAGRNEQFF.

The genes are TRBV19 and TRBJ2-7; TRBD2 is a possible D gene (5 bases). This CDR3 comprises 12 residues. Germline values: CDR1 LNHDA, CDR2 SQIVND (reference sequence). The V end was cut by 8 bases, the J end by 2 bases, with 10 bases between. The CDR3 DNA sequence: TGTGCCAGTGATAACGGGGCCTACGAGCAGTACTTC. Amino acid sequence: CASDNGAYEQYF. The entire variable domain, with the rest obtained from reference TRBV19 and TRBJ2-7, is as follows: DGGITQSPKYLFRKEGQNVTLSCEQNLNHDAMYWYRQDPGQGLRLIYYSQIVNDFQKGDIAEGYSVSREKKESFPLTVTSAQKNPTAFYLCASDNGAYEQYFGPGTRLTVT.

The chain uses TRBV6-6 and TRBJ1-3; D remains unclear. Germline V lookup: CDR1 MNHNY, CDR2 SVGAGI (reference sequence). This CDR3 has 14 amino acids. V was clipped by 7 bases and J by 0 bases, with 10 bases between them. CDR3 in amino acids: CASTWEVSGNTIYF. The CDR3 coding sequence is TGTGCCAGCACCTGGGAGGTCTCTGGAAACACCATATATTTT.

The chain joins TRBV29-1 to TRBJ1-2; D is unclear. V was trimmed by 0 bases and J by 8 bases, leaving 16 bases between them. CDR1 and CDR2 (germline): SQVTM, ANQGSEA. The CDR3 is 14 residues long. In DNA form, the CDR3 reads TGCAGCGTTGAAGATCTGGGCTTACGTACGGGCTACACCTTC. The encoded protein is CSVEDLGLRTGYTF.

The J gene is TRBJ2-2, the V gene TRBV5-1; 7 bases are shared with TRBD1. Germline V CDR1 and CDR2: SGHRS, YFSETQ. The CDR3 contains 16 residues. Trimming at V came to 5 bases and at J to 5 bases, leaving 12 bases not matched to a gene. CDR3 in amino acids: CASREGTAEGTGELFF. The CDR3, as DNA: TGCGCCAGCAGGGAAGGGACAGCCGAGGGGACCGGGGAGCTGTTTTTT.

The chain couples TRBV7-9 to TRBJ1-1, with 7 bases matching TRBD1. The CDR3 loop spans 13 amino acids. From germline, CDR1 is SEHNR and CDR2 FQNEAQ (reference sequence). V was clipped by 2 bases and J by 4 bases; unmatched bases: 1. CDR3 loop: CASSLPGGTEAFF. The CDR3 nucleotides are TGTGCCAGCAGCTTACCAGGGGGCACTGAAGCTTTCTTT.

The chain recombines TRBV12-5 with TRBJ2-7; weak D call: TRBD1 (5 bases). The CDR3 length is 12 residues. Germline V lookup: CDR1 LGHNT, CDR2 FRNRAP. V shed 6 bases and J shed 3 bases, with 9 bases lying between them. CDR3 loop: CASGVRGYEQYF. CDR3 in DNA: TGTGCTAGTGGAGTTAGGGGCTACGAGCAGTACTTC.

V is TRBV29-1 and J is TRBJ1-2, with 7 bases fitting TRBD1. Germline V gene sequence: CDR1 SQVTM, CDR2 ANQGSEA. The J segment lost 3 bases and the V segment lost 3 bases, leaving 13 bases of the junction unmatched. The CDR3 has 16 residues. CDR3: CSVDPLKYRGDYGYTF. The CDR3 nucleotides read TGCAGCGTTGACCCTTTAAAATACAGGGGTGACTATGGCTACACCTTC. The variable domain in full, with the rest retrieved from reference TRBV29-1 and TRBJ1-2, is SAVISQKPSRDICQRGTSLTIQCQVDSQVTMMFWYRQQPGQSLTLIATANQGSEATYESGFVIDKFPISRPNLTFSTLTVSNMSPEDSSIYLCSVDPLKYRGDYGYTFGSGTRLTVV.

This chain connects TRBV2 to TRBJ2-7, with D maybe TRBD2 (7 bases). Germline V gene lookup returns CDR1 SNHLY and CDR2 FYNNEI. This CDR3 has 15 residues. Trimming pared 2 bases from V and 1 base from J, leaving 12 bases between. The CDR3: CASSEMGGLSYEQYF. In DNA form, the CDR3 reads TGTGCCAGCAGTGAAATGGGGGGGCTGTCCTACGAGCAGTACTTC.

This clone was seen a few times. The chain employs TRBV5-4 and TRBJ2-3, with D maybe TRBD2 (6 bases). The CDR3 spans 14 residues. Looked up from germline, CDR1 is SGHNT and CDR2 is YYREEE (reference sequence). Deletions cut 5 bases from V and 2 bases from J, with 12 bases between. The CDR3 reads CASSSGTHTDTQYF. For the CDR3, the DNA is TGTGCCAGCAGTTCCGGGACTCACACAGATACGCAGTATTTT. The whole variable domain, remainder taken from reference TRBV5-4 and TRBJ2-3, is ETGVTQSPTHLIKTRGQQVTLRCSSQSGHNTVSWYQQALGQGPQFIFQYYREEENGRGNFPPRFSGLQFPNYSSELNVNALELDDSALYLCASSSGTHTDTQYFGPGTRLTVL.

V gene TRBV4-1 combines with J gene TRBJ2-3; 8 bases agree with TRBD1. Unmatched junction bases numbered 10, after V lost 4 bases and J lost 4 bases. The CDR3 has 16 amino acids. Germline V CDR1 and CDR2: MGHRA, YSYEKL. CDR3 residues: CASSRQADRAPDTQYF. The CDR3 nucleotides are TGCGCCAGCAGCCGCCAAGCGGACAGGGCCCCAGATACGCAGTATTTT.

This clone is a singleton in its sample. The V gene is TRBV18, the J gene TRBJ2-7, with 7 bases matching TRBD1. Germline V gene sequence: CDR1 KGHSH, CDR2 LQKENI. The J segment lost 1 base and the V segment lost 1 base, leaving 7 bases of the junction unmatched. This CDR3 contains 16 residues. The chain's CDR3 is CASSPLDRVPSYEQYF. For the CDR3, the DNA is TGTGCCAGCTCACCACTCGACAGGGTCCCTTCCTACGAGCAGTACTTC. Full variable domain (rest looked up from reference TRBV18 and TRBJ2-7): NAGVMQNPRHLVRRRGQEARLRCSPMKGHSHVYWYRQLPEEGLKFMVYLQKENIIDESGMPKERFSAEFPKEGPSILRIQQVVRGDSAAYFCASSPLDRVPSYEQYFGPGTRLTVT.

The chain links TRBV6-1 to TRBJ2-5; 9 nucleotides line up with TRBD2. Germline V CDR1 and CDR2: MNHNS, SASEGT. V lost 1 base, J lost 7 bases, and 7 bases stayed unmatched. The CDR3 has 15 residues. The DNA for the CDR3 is TGTGCCAGCAGTGAAGGGGCGGGAGGGTTGGGGACCCAGTACTTC. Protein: CASSEGAGGLGTQYF.

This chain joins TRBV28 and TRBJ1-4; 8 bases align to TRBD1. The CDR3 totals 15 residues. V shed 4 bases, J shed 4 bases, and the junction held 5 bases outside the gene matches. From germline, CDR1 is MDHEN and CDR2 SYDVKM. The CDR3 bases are TGTGCCAGCAGTTCAGGGGGCTCCCTTAATGAAAAACTGTTTTTT. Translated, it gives CASSSGGSLNEKLFF.

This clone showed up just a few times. This CDR3 is CASSIDRVNQPQHF. CDR3 in DNA: TGTGCCAGCAGCATCGACAGGGTCAATCAGCCCCAGCATTTT. This chain joins TRBV6-5 and TRBJ1-5, with 7 positions matching TRBD1. V trimming: 6 bases; J trimming: 3 bases; junction bases outside the gene matches: 5. Per germline, CDR1 MNHEY and CDR2 SVGAGI. This CDR3 region has 14 residues.

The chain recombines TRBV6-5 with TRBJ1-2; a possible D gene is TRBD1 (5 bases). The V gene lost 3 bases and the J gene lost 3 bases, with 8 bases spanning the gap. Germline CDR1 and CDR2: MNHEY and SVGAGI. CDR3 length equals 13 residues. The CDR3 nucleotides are TGTGCCAGCAGTTATGGGGACTACTATGGCTACACCTTC. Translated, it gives CASSYGDYYGYTF.